This TCR beta chain is drawn from a study of blood T cells in healthy people across ages. Study-wide points: Naive T cell percentage showed a strong correlation with the diversity of TCR beta.

Notes on this clonotype: The antigen remains unidentified.

No fewer than 5.5 micrograms of total RNA were isolated from every sample. This CDR3 has 16 residues. Germline V lookup: CDR1 MGHRA, CDR2 YSYEKL. V trimming: 1 base; J trimming: 7 bases; junction bases outside the gene matches: 7. A second PCR of roughly 6 to 12 cycles used a sample-barcoded 5' primer and a J-beta primer mix. A minimum of 3 million CDR3-containing paired-end reads was obtained for each sample. TCRdb re-derived calls from the 5' RACE reads in MiXCR, one entry per CDR3 protein. The profile shows roughly 1.5 million distinct CDR3 sequences, about 45% of them singletons. Sequencing input: blood. The chain recombines TRBV4-1 with TRBJ1-2; 12 bases fit TRBD1. This TCR was recovered from a woman younger than 30 in good health. For the CDR3, the DNA is TGCGCCAGCAGCCAAGTTCCGGGACAGGGGGCGCTTGGCTACACCTTC. Translated, it gives CASSQVPGQGALGYTF.